The next 5 T cell receptor beta chains were all read from a single sample in a study of regulatory T cells in long-lasting Graves disease. Relying on iRepertoire HTBI primers and Arm-PCR of CDR3 regions, the team built TCR beta libraries. Using its own MiXCR run on the multiplex PCR reads, TCRdb lists one record per CDR3 protein. The profile shows roughly 350,000 distinct CDR3 sequences, around 16% of them singletons. Time point indicated: newly diagnosed GD, antithyroid drugs for less than 3 months. Making the TCR library involved RNA that had been extracted from PBMCs. This same sample was also part of a study on T cells in Graves' hyperthyroidism and ophthalmopathy.

The sequencing here drew on peripheral blood mononuclear cells (PBMCs), taken at new diagnosis, from a patient treated with antithyroid drugs. These TCRs come from a woman aged 18-29 years with Graves disease.

Notes on this clonotype: This may be a read error, as it is one base from a much larger clone. No conserved phenylalanine or tryptophan ends this CDR3, so it is likely a read error. CDR3 loop: CAGSYTGETQYS. Written as DNA, the CDR3 is TGTGCCGGATCTTACACGGGGGAGACCCAGTACTCC. This chain connects TRBV7-9 to TRBJ2-5; the D gene is possibly TRBD2 (5 bases). The V end lost 11 bases, the J end lost 5 bases, and 15 bases lay between the germline ends. This CDR3 is built from 12 residues. Germline CDR1 reads SEHNR; CDR2 reads FQNEAQ (reference sequence).

There are many counts of this clonotype. The rearrangement links TRBV15 to TRBJ1-4; 8 positions agree with TRBD1. The CDR3 length is 14 residues. The V gene end was trimmed by 4 bases and the J gene end by 5 bases; junction bases not matched to a gene: 3. Per the germline V gene, CDR1 is LNHNV and CDR2 is YYDKDF (reference sequence). CDR3 DNA: TGTGCCACCAGCATAAGACAGGGGAATGAAAAACTGTTTTTT. This encodes CATSIRQGNEKLFF.

This clonotype was found many times. J is TRBJ2-7 and V is TRBV7-9, with a weak D call TRBD2 (7 bases). The CDR3 covers 16 residues. The V gene's germline CDR1 is SEHNR and CDR2 FQNEAQ (reference sequence). V lost 1 base, J lost 2 bases, and 15 bases lay in between. CDR3 protein: CASSLGMEGGTYEQYF. CDR3 nucleotide sequence: TGTGCCAGCAGCTTAGGGATGGAGGGGGGGACCTACGAGCAGTACTTC.

The count of this clonotype is one. A much larger clone differs from this one at a single base, so this may be a read error. The chain recombines TRBV20-1 with TRBJ2-5, with TRBD2 matching over 10 bases. The CDR3 contains 14 residues. The germline CDR1 and CDR2 sequences are DFQATT and SNEGSKA (reference sequence). The DNA for the CDR3 is TGCAGTGCTAGAGGAACTAGCGGGGTGGAGACCCAGCACTTC. Protein: CSARGTSGVETQHF.

This chain links TRBV6-4 with TRBJ1-4, with TRBD1 matching over 8 bases. The V and J ends lost 3 bases and 6 bases, in that order; junction bases with no gene match: 3. The CDR3 totals 14 residues. In germline, CDR1 is MRHNA, CDR2 SNTAGT. The CDR3 spells CASSETGDDEKLFF. CDR3 DNA: TGTGCCAGCAGTGAGACAGGGGATGATGAAAAACTGTTTTTT.